This T cell receptor (beta chain) came from a study of T cells after yellow fever vaccination. Study-level information: SMART-Seq v4 Ultra Low Input served to prepare low-cell-number fractions.

TCRdb processed the 5' RACE reads anew with MiXCR; each CDR3 protein has one entry. The sample has 300,000 to 400,000 distinct CDR3 sequences; approximately 6% are singletons. The CDR3 extends over 15 amino acids. The germline V gene encodes CDR1 MDHEN and CDR2 SYDVKM. The ends were cut back, 2 bases at V and 5 bases at J, with 13 bases in the middle. The rearrangement links TRBV28 to TRBJ2-1; D remains ambiguous. The TCR sequence derives from a man aged 25-45 years who received the YFV17D yellow fever vaccine. Sample: PBMCs, taken 5 days after the yellow fever booster vaccination. CDR3 loop: CASSLAALGHNEQFF. DNA of the CDR3: TGTGCCAGCAGTTTAGCGGCATTAGGGCACAATGAGCAGTTCTTC.